The clone carrying this T cell receptor (beta chain) occurred many times. Germline lookup yields CDR1 SGHTA and CDR2 FQGNSA. This CDR3 is 13 amino acids long. The V gene lost 1 base and the J gene lost 0 bases, with 3 bases spanning the gap. In TCRdb, the RT-PCR reads were re-called with MiXCR into one record per CDR3 protein. The data show 550,000 to 750,000 distinct CDR3 sequences, approximately 15% seen once. The rearrangement links TRBV7-2 to TRBJ1-1; no clear D. This receptor was taken from a female donor in good health, serving as a healthy control. Material for sequencing was memory CD4+ T cells from blood. The CDR3 loop is CASSLEMNTEAFF. DNA for the CDR3: TGTGCCAGCAGCTTAGAAATGAACACTGAAGCTTTCTTT.